A selection of T cell receptor beta chains follows, all from one sample in a study of T cell repertoires in cytomegalovirus infection. TCRdb reprocessed the reads via MiXCR and lists one record per CDR3 protein. The table shows around 740,000 distinct CDR3 sequences, with 35% to 45% occurring only once. The source material was PBMCs. All receptors come from a human donor in good health (CMV status not recorded). Some clones in this sample may be carry-over from other donors' samples. Both conserved end residues are part of each CDR3. A D gene is named only where the DNA matches it firmly. Clone size is shown for a subset of rows, as once, few, many or a class of expanded clone.

clone size,V gene,J gene,D gene,CDR3 protein,CDR3 DNA
.,TRBV19,TRBJ2-3,.,CASSGGKSTDTQYF,TGTGCCAGTAGCGGCGGGAAGAGCACAGATACGCAGTATTTT
many,TRBV7-9,TRBJ1-1,.,CASSVDGGVTEAFF,TGTGCCAGCAGCGTAGACGGAGGGGTCACTGAAGCTTTCTTT
.,TRBV19,TRBJ1-1,TRBD1,CASSSQGAVDTEAFF,TGTGCCAGTAGTTCACAGGGGGCGGTTGACACTGAAGCTTTCTTT
.,TRBV2,TRBJ1-1,.,CASSEVVYGTEAFF,TGTGCCAGCAGTGAAGTGGTTTATGGCACTGAAGCTTTCTTT
many,TRBV28,TRBJ1-5,.,CASSLSRGTHQPQHF,TGTGCCAGCAGTTTATCTAGGGGAACTCATCAGCCCCAGCATTTT
.,TRBV7-8,TRBJ2-5,TRBD1,CASSPRDRSETQYF,TGTGCCAGCAGCCCCCGGGACAGGTCGGAGACCCAGTACTTC
.,TRBV19,TRBJ2-5,TRBD1,CASSIGTGVAQYF,TGTGCCAGTAGTATTGGGACAGGGGTTGCCCAGTACTTC
many,TRBV7-9,TRBJ2-1,.,CASRLDNEQFF,TGTGCCAGCAGACTCGACAATGAGCAGTTCTTC
.,TRBV27,TRBJ1-3,.,CASSDRPWGNSGNTIYF,TGTGCCAGCAGTGACCGACCTTGGGGGAACTCTGGAAACACCATATATTTT
.,TRBV6-1,TRBJ2-7,.,CASSEEPGPSSYEQYF,TGTGCCAGCAGTGAAGAACCAGGGCCTAGCTCCTACGAGCAGTACTTC
.,TRBV20-1,TRBJ2-3,TRBD2,CSASQLATDTQYF,TGCAGTGCTAGTCAACTAGCGACAGATACGCAGTATTTT
.,TRBV11-2,TRBJ1-4,.,CASSLVSGGADEKLFF,TGTGCCAGCAGCTTAGTGTCGGGGGGCGCAGATGAAAAACTGTTTTTT
few,TRBV11-2,TRBJ2-1,TRBD2,CASSMGPGLLNNEQFF,TGTGCCAGCAGCATGGGGCCGGGACTACTCAACAATGAGCAGTTCTTC
.,TRBV5-4,TRBJ2-7,.,CASSAGQTYEQYF,TGTGCCAGCAGCGCGGGACAGACCTACGAGCAGTACTTC
few,TRBV28,TRBJ2-7,.,CASSSKGEFYEQYF,TGTGCCAGCAGTTCCAAGGGAGAATTCTACGAGCAGTACTTC
.,TRBV24-1,TRBJ2-2,.,CATSVPYTGELFF,TGTGCCACCAGTGTACCCTACACCGGGGAGCTGTTTTTT
few,TRBV6-6,TRBJ2-3,TRBD1,CASSGSGQAITDTQYF,TGTGCCAGCAGCGGGTCGGGACAGGCCATCACAGATACGCAGTATTTT
few,TRBV12-3/TRBV12-4,TRBJ1-6,.,CASSDSGSPLHF,TGTGCCAGCAGTGACAGTGGTTCACCCCTCCACTTT
few,TRBV4-1,TRBJ1-1,TRBD1,CASSQGDRGEAFF,TGCGCCAGCAGCCAAGGGGACAGGGGTGAAGCTTTCTTT
.,TRBV19,TRBJ1-1,.,CAIIRRNTEAFF,TGTGCCATTATTCGGAGGAACACTGAAGCTTTCTTT
.,TRBV5-1,TRBJ1-1,.,CASSRDIGAGNTEAFF,TGCGCCAGCAGCCGTGATATAGGGGCGGGAAACACTGAAGCTTTCTTT
.,TRBV4-2,TRBJ2-3,.,CASSQERGADTQYF,TGTGCCAGCAGCCAAGAAAGAGGCGCAGATACGCAGTATTTT
many,TRBV7-2,TRBJ2-5,.,CASSSRTIPPYQETQYF,TGTGCCAGCAGCTCTCGGACTATTCCCCCGTACCAAGAGACCCAGTACTTC
.,TRBV7-2,TRBJ2-1,.,CASSLQGKAQFF,TGTGCCAGCAGCTTACAGGGTAAAGCGCAGTTCTTC
few,TRBV6-2/TRBV6-3,TRBJ2-1,.,CASSYFAGGARRDEQFF,TGTGCCAGCAGTTACTTCGCAGGGGGGGCAAGGAGGGATGAGCAGTTCTTC
.,TRBV28,TRBJ1-6,.,CASRRGRNSHNSPLHF,TGTGCCAGCAGAAGGGGCAGAAACAGCCATAATTCACCCCTCCACTTT
few,TRBV7-3,TRBJ2-1,.,CASSLTWGGPGEQFF,TGTGCCAGCAGCTTAACGTGGGGGGGGCCTGGGGAGCAGTTCTTC
.,TRBV7-3,TRBJ1-6,.,CASSLRGGSSPLHF,TGTGCCAGCAGCTTAAGGGGGGGATCTTCACCCCTCCACTTT
many,TRBV10-3,TRBJ2-6,.,CAISGGAAGANVLTF,TGTGCCATCAGTGGGGGAGCTGCTGGGGCCAACGTCCTGACTTTC
few,TRBV25-1,TRBJ2-7,.,CASSEFPRTGSYEQYF,TGTGCCAGCAGTGAATTCCCTCGGACGGGCTCCTACGAGCAGTACTTC
.,TRBV6-6,TRBJ1-1,.,CASTWGTGTNTEAFF,TGTGCCAGCACCTGGGGAACTGGGACGAACACTGAAGCTTTCTTT
.,TRBV24-1,TRBJ2-1,TRBD2,CATAGVTYNEQFF,TGTGCCACCGCGGGAGTCACCTACAATGAGCAGTTCTTC
few,TRBV4-1,TRBJ1-6,TRBD1,CASSHGPSTGGNSPLHF,TGCGCCAGCAGCCACGGACCTTCGACAGGGGGGAATTCACCCCTCCACTTT
.,TRBV4-1,TRBJ2-3,TRBD1,CASSPNRGEGDTQYF,TGCGCCAGCAGCCCGAACAGGGGTGAGGGAGATACGCAGTATTTT
once,TRBV27,TRBJ2-5,TRBD1,CASRDRGETQYF,TGTGCCAGCAGGGACAGGGGTGAGACCCAGTACTTC
few,TRBV12-3/TRBV12-4,TRBJ1-2,.,CATAGTEYNYGYTF,TGTGCCACCGCCGGGACGGAGTATAACTATGGCTACACCTTC
.,TRBV28,TRBJ1-2,.,CASSLRAESGYTF,TGTGCCAGCAGTTTAAGGGCAGAATCGGGCTACACCTTC
.,TRBV19,TRBJ2-2,.,CASSILGPNTGELFF,TGTGCCAGTAGTATATTGGGACCCAACACCGGGGAGCTGTTTTTT
.,TRBV6-6,TRBJ2-7,.,CASSYEGYEQYF,TGTGCCAGCAGTTATGAGGGCTACGAGCAGTACTTC
.,TRBV24-1,TRBJ1-5,.,CATGSGGGQPQHF,TGTGCCACCGGCTCGGGAGGGGGTCAGCCCCAGCATTTT
.,TRBV20-1,TRBJ1-2,.,CSARDGTGGYTF,TGCAGTGCTAGAGATGGTACAGGGGGCTACACCTTC
few,TRBV4-1,TRBJ2-5,.,CASSPTPGRYQETQYF,TGCGCCAGCAGCCCAACACCGGGACGATACCAAGAGACCCAGTACTTC
few,TRBV4-1,TRBJ2-5,.,CASSQEGLAWETQYF,TGCGCCAGCAGCCAAGAGGGCCTAGCCTGGGAGACCCAGTACTTC
.,TRBV2,TRBJ2-2,.,CASPRGPNTGELFF,TGTGCCAGCCCCCGCGGGCCGAACACCGGGGAGCTGTTTTTT
many,TRBV7-2,TRBJ2-1,.,CASSTYNEQFF,TGTGCCAGCAGCACCTACAATGAGCAGTTCTTC
.,TRBV6-6,TRBJ2-1,.,CATKGAGSSYNEQFF,TGTGCCACCAAGGGGGCCGGGAGCTCCTACAATGAGCAGTTCTTC
few,TRBV4-1,TRBJ1-5,.,CASSPASVSNQPQHF,TGCGCCAGCAGCCCAGCGAGTGTGAGCAATCAGCCCCAGCATTTT
.,TRBV20-1,TRBJ1-2,.,CSARGMGPGYGYTF,TGCAGTGCTAGGGGAATGGGGCCTGGCTATGGCTACACCTTC
.,TRBV7-2,TRBJ1-1,.,CASSLGGVGATEAFF,TGTGCCAGCAGCTTAGGCGGGGTTGGGGCAACTGAAGCTTTCTTT
.,TRBV5-5,TRBJ1-5,.,CASSLGRAINQPQHF,TGTGCCAGCAGCTTGGGCAGGGCAATCAATCAGCCCCAGCATTTT
few,TRBV24-1,TRBJ1-5,TRBD1,CATSNSVGTGVNQPQHF,TGTGCCACCAGTAATTCCGTTGGAACAGGGGTTAATCAGCCCCAGCATTTT
.,TRBV28,TRBJ1-1,TRBD1,CASSLGQAHTEAFF,TGTGCCAGCAGTTTGGGACAGGCTCACACTGAAGCTTTCTTT